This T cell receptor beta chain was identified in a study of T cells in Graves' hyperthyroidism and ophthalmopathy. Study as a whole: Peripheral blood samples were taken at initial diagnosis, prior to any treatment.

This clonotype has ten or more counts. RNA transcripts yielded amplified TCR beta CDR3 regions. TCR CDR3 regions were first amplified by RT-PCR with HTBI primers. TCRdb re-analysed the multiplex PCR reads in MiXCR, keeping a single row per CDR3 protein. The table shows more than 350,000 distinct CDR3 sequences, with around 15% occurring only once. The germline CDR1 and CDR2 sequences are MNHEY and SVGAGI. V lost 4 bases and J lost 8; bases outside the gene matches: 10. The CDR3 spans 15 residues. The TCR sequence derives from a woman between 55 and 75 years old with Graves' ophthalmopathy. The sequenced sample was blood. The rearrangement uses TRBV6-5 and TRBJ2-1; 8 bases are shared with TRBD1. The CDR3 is CASSSGTGSVHEQFF. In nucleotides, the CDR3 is TGTGCCAGCAGTTCTGGGACAGGATCCGTCCATGAGCAGTTCTTC.